The 28 T cell receptor beta chains below all came from one sample that was sequenced in a study of regulatory T cells in long-lasting Graves disease. Arm-PCR of CDR3 regions and iRepertoire HTBI primers were the basis on which TCR beta libraries were built. Each CDR3 protein gets one entry after TCRdb re-called the multiplex PCR reads with MiXCR. The sample lists roughly 400,000 distinct CDR3 sequences; roughly 23% were seen once. As to time point: persistent/refractory GD, antithyroid drugs over 5 years with positive TRAb. From RNA extracted from PBMCs, the TCR library was made. Sequencing used peripheral blood mononuclear cells (PBMCs), obtained when the disease was refractory, from a patient treated with antithyroid drugs. The receptor set was obtained from a female donor with Graves disease.

This clonotype was observed once. A much larger clone differs from this one at a single base, so this may be a read error. The chain has TRBV28 and TRBJ1-4, with no clear D. The CDR3 is 15 amino acids. CDR1 and CDR2 from the germline V gene are MDHEN and SYDVKM. Trimming removed 2 bases from V and 4 bases from J, with 11 bases in between. The CDR3 loop is CASSLNGSYNEKLFF. The CDR3 DNA reads TGTGCCAGCAGTTTAAACGGTTCCTATAATGAAAAACTGTTTTTT.

This clonotype was recorded many times. The V gene is TRBV11-2, the J gene TRBJ2-5, with 9 bases matching TRBD2. The CDR3 sequence is 15 residues long. V shed 2 bases and J 4 bases; nucleotides not matched to a gene: 5. Germline assignment: CDR1 SGHAT and CDR2 FQNNGV. CDR3 DNA sequence: TGTGCCAGCAGCTTATTAGCGGGAGAGCGAGAGACCCAGTACTTC. As protein: CASSLLAGERETQYF. The variable domain in full, completed from reference TRBV11-2 and TRBJ2-5, reads EAGVAQSPRYKIIEKRQSVAFWCNPISGHATLYWYQQILGQGPKLLIQFQNNGVVDDSQLPKDRFSAERLKGVDSTLKIQPAKLEDSAVYLCASSLLAGERETQYFGPGTRLLVL.

The chain carries TRBV15 and TRBJ2-7; 11 bases agree with TRBD1. This CDR3 is 13 amino acids long. The germline gives CDR1 LNHNV, CDR2 YYDKDF (reference sequence). V lost 4 bases to trimming and J lost 6 bases; unmatched junction nucleotides: 2. CDR3 DNA sequence: TGTGCCACCAGCACTGGGACAGGGGGCGAGCAGTACTTC. This codes for CATSTGTGGEQYF. Together with reference TRBV15 and TRBJ2-7, the CDR3 gives the full variable domain: DAMVIQNPRYQVTQFGKPVTLSCSQTLNHNVMYWYQQKSSQAPKLLFHYYDKDFNNEADTPDNFQSRRPNTSFCFLDIRSPGLGDTAMYLCATSTGTGGEQYFGPGTRLTVT.

This clonotype has ten or more counts. J is TRBJ1-1 and V is TRBV12-3 or TRBV12-4; 7 bases are shared with TRBD1. The CDR3 is made up of 13 amino acids. With V trimmed by 6 bases and J by 7 bases, 8 bases remained unmatched. CDR3 sequence (DNA): TGTGCCAGCAGCGAAGGACAGGTCGGTGAAGCTTTCTTT. Amino acid sequence: CASSEGQVGEAFF.

This clonotype showed up just a few times. The V gene is TRBV24-1, the J gene TRBJ1-1, with D perhaps matching TRBD1 (5 bases). The CDR3 runs to 16 residues. Germline V lookup: CDR1 KGHDR, CDR2 SFDVKD. The V and J ends lost 4 bases and 11 bases respectively, with 25 bases between them. CDR3 bases: TGTGCCACCAGTGACTCGGCGGGGGACCCGCAGGAGTCGGCTTTCTTT. It specifies CATSDSAGDPQESAFF.

This clonotype was recorded a few times. This chain links TRBV20-1 with TRBJ2-4, with D unclear. The CDR3 has 16 residues. Germline CDR1 and CDR2: DFQATT and SNEGSKA (reference sequence). Trimming took 6 bases from V and 1 from J, leaving 19 bases between them. Written as DNA, the CDR3 is TGCAGTGCCCGACCGGGCCCGCAAGTGGCCAAAAACATTCAGTACTTC. As protein: CSARPGPQVAKNIQYF.

This clonotype was seen repeatedly, ten times or more. The chain employs TRBV28 and TRBJ1-3; D uncertain. The CDR3 totals 15 residues. In germline, CDR1 is MDHEN, CDR2 SYDVKM. Between the trimmed V and J ends, which lost 6 bases and 0 bases, there was a span of 12 bases. The DNA for the CDR3 is TGTGCCAGCAGACCCCCAGCGGTCTCTGGAAACACCATATATTTT. It codes for CASRPPAVSGNTIYF.

In its sample, this clonotype was seen many times. The rearrangement joins TRBV7-2 to TRBJ1-2; no reliable D call. Germline CDR1 SGHTA, CDR2 FQGNSA. The CDR3 is 14 amino acids. Trimming pared 7 bases from V and 7 bases from J, leaving 19 bases between. This CDR3 reads CASIRPAELSGYTF. The CDR3 bases are TGTGCCAGCATTAGGCCGGCAGAACTTTCTGGCTACACCTTC.

The chain employs TRBV6-4 and TRBJ1-6; D is ambiguous. The V end lost 2 bases, the J end lost 10 bases, and 9 bases lay between the germline ends. The length of the CDR3 is 13 residues. CDR1 is MRHNA, CDR2 SNTAGT, per germline. CDR3 sequence reads: CASSDRPGSPLHF. The CDR3 nucleotides read TGTGCCAGCAGTGACCGACCGGGCTCACCCCTCCACTTT.

The chain recombines TRBV7-3 with TRBJ2-1; tentative D call: TRBD2 (6 bases). V dropped 5 bases and J dropped 1 base, with 12 bases sitting between them. CDR3 length: 15 amino acids. Germline V lookup: CDR1 SGHTA, CDR2 FQGTGA. The CDR3 DNA reads as TGTGCCAGCAGCCAACGACTAGGGTCCTACAATGAGCAGTTCTTC. This codes for CASSQRLGSYNEQFF.

The genes are TRBV6-9 and TRBJ1-1; a weak D match, TRBD1 (5 bases). Germline CDR1 reads MNHGY; CDR2 reads SVAAGI. Trimming took 4 bases from V and 3 from J, leaving 12 bases between them. The CDR3 is 14 amino acids. CDR3 amino acids: CASSFSGDYTEAFF. The CDR3, as DNA: TGTGCCAGCAGTTTCTCGGGGGATTACACTGAAGCTTTCTTT.

This clonotype has ten or more counts. The V call is TRBV28, the J call TRBJ2-7, with 7 bases lining up with TRBD1. The V gene end was trimmed by 6 bases and the J gene end by 3 bases; junction bases not matched to a gene: 8. There are 14 residues in the CDR3. Germline loops: CDR1 MDHEN, CDR2 SYDVKM. The CDR3 here is CASRQQGPGYEQYF. DNA of the CDR3: TGTGCCAGCAGGCAACAGGGGCCAGGCTACGAGCAGTACTTC.

This clonotype was recorded many times. This chain links TRBV2 with TRBJ2-7, with D tentatively TRBD1 or TRBD2 (6 bases each). Trimming stripped 7 bases from V and 0 bases from J, with 16 bases between. Looked up from germline, CDR1 is SNHLY and CDR2 is FYNNEI. The CDR3 runs to 15 residues. The CDR3 region has the DNA TGTGCCAGCACCCGAGGGGGGACGAGCTCCTACGAGCAGTACTTC. Its protein product is CASTRGGTSSYEQYF.

The CDR3 reads CATSTRQGSDTQYF. CDR3 in DNA: TGTGCCACCAGCACACGACAGGGCTCAGATACGCAGTATTTT. V usage is TRBV15 and J usage is TRBJ2-3; 7 bases match TRBD1. CDR1 is LNHNV, CDR2 YYDKDF, per germline (reference sequence). This CDR3 contains 14 residues. With V trimmed by 4 bases and J by 4 bases, 5 bases remained unmatched.

This clonotype has ten or more counts. The V call is TRBV2, the J call TRBJ2-4; tentative D call: TRBD1 (5 bases). From germline, CDR1 is SNHLY and CDR2 FYNNEI. Trimming took 6 bases from V and 0 from J, leaving 12 bases between them. This CDR3 comprises 15 residues. DNA for the CDR3: TGTGCCAGCAGAGAGGACACTTTAGCCAAAAACATTCAGTACTTC. It codes for CASREDTLAKNIQYF.

The CDR3 bases are TGTGCCAGTAGTATCTGGGACAGAGATAGCAATCAGCCCCAGCATTTT. Its translation: CASSIWDRDSNQPQHF. The chain employs TRBV19 and TRBJ1-5, with TRBD1 matching over 7 bases. The CDR3 consists of 16 residues. V gave up 3 bases and J gave up 0 bases; unmatched junction bases: 5. Germline V gives CDR1 LNHDA, CDR2 SQIVND (reference sequence).

This clonotype was seen repeatedly, ten times or more. The J gene is TRBJ1-1, the V gene TRBV12-3 or TRBV12-4, with TRBD1 matching 10 bases. The V gene end was trimmed by 5 bases and the J gene end by 6 bases; junction bases not matched to a gene: 9. The CDR3 loop spans 15 amino acids. CDR3 coding DNA: TGTGCCAGCAGTGCCTGGGACAGGGGTTTCCCTGAAGCTTTCTTT. It specifies CASSAWDRGFPEAFF.

This rearrangement joins TRBV28 to TRBJ2-3, with D perhaps TRBD2 (5 bases). V lost 6 bases to trimming and J lost 7 bases, with 14 bases between them. This CDR3 has 13 residues. CDR1 MDHEN and CDR2 SYDVKM come from the germline V gene. CDR3 nucleotides: TGTGCCAGCAGGCGTCGGTCGGGGAATACGCAGTATTTT. Protein product: CASRRRSGNTQYF.

This clonotype turned up a few times. This sequence joins TRBV19 and TRBJ2-2, with D possibly TRBD1 on 6 matching bases. This CDR3 comprises 14 residues. V dropped 8 bases and J dropped 0 bases, with 10 bases sitting between them. Per germline, CDR1 LNHDA and CDR2 SQIVND (reference sequence). The CDR3 DNA reads as TGTGCCAGTGTTGGGGGCTCGAACACCGGGGAGCTGTTTTTT. Protein sequence: CASVGGSNTGELFF.

This chain links TRBV7-2 with TRBJ2-1; TRBD2 matches 8 bases. The CDR3 contains 14 residues. Germline lookup yields CDR1 SGHTA and CDR2 FQGNSA. V shed 3 bases and J 5 bases; nucleotides not matched to a gene: 3. CDR3 DNA: TGTGCCAGCAGCTTGGAACTAGCGGACAATGAGCAGTTCTTC. This translates into CASSLELADNEQFF.

This clonotype was detected many times. This chain's CDR3 is CASSLDRSGYTF. CDR3 DNA: TGTGCCAGCAGTTTGGACAGATCTGGCTACACCTTC. V and J are TRBV2 and TRBJ1-2, with a tentative D call TRBD1 (6 bases). The CDR3 extends over 12 amino acids. Trimming pared 5 bases from V and 7 bases from J, leaving 11 bases between. CDR1 is SNHLY, CDR2 FYNNEI, per germline.

The rearrangement uses TRBV24-1 and TRBJ2-3; TRBD2 is a possible D gene (5 bases). Germline lookup yields CDR1 KGHDR and CDR2 SFDVKD. The germline V and J ends were trimmed by 7 bases and 6 bases, with 19 bases remaining between them. This CDR3 has 15 residues. CDR3: CATSTRKAVSDTQYF. As DNA, the CDR3 is TGTGCCACCAGCACTAGGAAGGCAGTATCGGATACGCAGTATTTT.

This clonotype was seen more than once but under ten times. The rearrangement joins TRBV6-2 or TRBV6-3 to TRBJ2-1, with 14 bases lining up with TRBD2. CDR1 is MNHEY and CDR2 is SVGEGT in the germline V gene. V dropped 5 bases and J dropped 10; count of bases not matched to a gene: 16. The CDR3 is 18 residues long. The CDR3 protein is CASSEGCRLAGGPWEQFF. The DNA for the CDR3 is TGTGCCAGCAGTGAAGGTTGTCGACTAGCGGGAGGGCCTTGGGAGCAGTTCTTC.

This chain uses TRBV28 with TRBJ2-7, with D unresolved. CDR1 is MDHEN, CDR2 SYDVKM, per germline. V shed 7 bases and J shed 2 bases, with 9 bases lying between them. CDR3 length: 12 residues. The DNA of the CDR3 is TGTGCCAGCACCAATTGGGCCTACGAGCAGTACTTC. Encoded protein: CASTNWAYEQYF.

Ten or more counts support this clonotype. The rearrangement joins TRBV29-1 to TRBJ2-4; 10 positions agree with TRBD2. The CDR3 spans 14 residues. Trimming at V came to 3 bases and at J to 7 bases, leaving 6 bases not matched to a gene. Germline lookup yields CDR1 SQVTM and CDR2 ANQGSEA. Here the CDR3 DNA reads TGCAGCGTTGACGCTAGCGGGAGTCATAACATTCAGTACTTC. It yields the protein CSVDASGSHNIQYF.

This chain links TRBV27 with TRBJ2-1; a weak D match, TRBD2 (5 bases). Germline-derived CDR1 and CDR2 are MNHEY and SMNVEV (reference sequence). The V end lost 3 bases, the J end lost 7 bases, and 13 bases lay between the germline ends. The CDR3 has 14 amino acids. DNA of the CDR3: TGTGCCAGCAGTTTTGTGGGAGCGGAAAATGAGCAGTTCTTC. This encodes CASSFVGAENEQFF.

This clonotype showed up just a few times. This sequence joins TRBV7-9 and TRBJ1-5; 12 bases match TRBD1. Trimming at V came to 4 bases and at J to 6 bases, leaving 10 bases not matched to a gene. Germline V gene data show CDR1 as SEHNR and CDR2 as FQNEAQ (reference sequence). The CDR3 runs to 17 residues. Here the CDR3 reads CASSSGQGARLSQPQHF. The CDR3 nucleotides read TGTGCCAGCAGCTCGGGACAGGGGGCGCGATTAAGTCAGCCCCAGCATTTT.

The chain is built from TRBV6-6 and TRBJ2-2, with D unresolved. The CDR3 extends over 14 amino acids. From germline, CDR1 is MNHNY and CDR2 SVGAGI (reference sequence). The ends were cut back, 0 bases at V and 4 bases at J, with 6 bases in the middle. This chain's CDR3 is CASSYSYGTGELFF. The CDR3 DNA is TGTGCCAGCAGTTACTCGTATGGCACCGGGGAGCTGTTTTTT.